The 30 T cell receptor beta chains listed next were all sequenced from one sample in a study of regulatory T cells in long-lasting Graves disease. Arm-PCR of CDR3 regions with iRepertoire HTBI primers generated TCR beta libraries. TCRdb reprocessed the multiplex PCR reads via MiXCR and lists one record per CDR3 protein. The sample lists under 450,000 distinct CDR3 sequences, under 20% occurring once. Time point given: newly diagnosed GD, antithyroid drugs for less than 3 months. The TCR library was made from RNA that had been extracted from PBMCs in TRIzol. Another study also made use of these data, one on T cells in Graves' hyperthyroidism and ophthalmopathy.

The sequencing here drew on peripheral blood mononuclear cells (PBMCs), taken at new diagnosis, from a patient treated with antithyroid drugs. Source of these receptors: a woman aged 18-30 years with Graves disease.

Of note for this clonotype: The likely explanation is a read error, given a far larger clone one base away. The chain recombines TRBV6-2 or TRBV6-3 with TRBJ1-1; D is possibly TRBD1 (5 bases). The CDR3 is 13 amino acids. Germline CDR1 reads MNHEY; CDR2 reads SVGEGT. This CDR3 is CASSGTENTETFF. CDR3 sequence (DNA): TGTGCCAGCAGTGGGACGGAGAACACTGAAACTTTCTTT.

This clonotype occurred a few times. Mismatch with germline at one junction end may stem from a read error. This rearrangement joins TRBV10-3 to TRBJ1-5, with D unclear. The CDR3 consists of 14 residues. CDR1 and CDR2 (germline): ENHRY, SYGVKD. The CDR3 sequence: CTISESGNGQPQHF. CDR3 DNA: TGTACCATCAGTGAGTCGGGTAATGGTCAGCCCCAGCATTTT.

The J gene is TRBJ1-1, the V gene TRBV7-6; 8 nucleotides align to TRBD1. V was clipped by 6 bases and J by 1 base; unmatched bases: 4. Germline V gene data show CDR1 as SGHVS and CDR2 as FNYEAQ. The length of the CDR3 is 14 residues. CDR3 DNA: TGTGCCAGCAGGGCAGGGGGCGCGAACACTGAAGCTTTCTTT. Its translation: CASRAGGANTEAFF. Full variable domain (rest looked up from reference TRBV7-6 and TRBJ1-1): GAGVSQSPRYKVTKRGQDVALRCDPISGHVSLYWYRQALGQGPEFLTYFNYEAQQDKSGLPNDRFSAERPEGSISTLTIQRTEQRDSAMYRCASRAGGANTEAFFGQGTRLTVV.

The chain employs TRBV7-9 and TRBJ1-6; 7 positions match TRBD1. The CDR3 loop spans 15 amino acids. Germline values: CDR1 SEHNR, CDR2 FQNEAQ (reference sequence). V lost 5 bases to trimming and J lost 6 bases; unmatched junction nucleotides: 7. CDR3 bases: TGTGCCAGCAGCCTAACGGGGGACAGTAATTCACCCCTCCACTTT. Translated: CASSLTGDSNSPLHF. Based on the CDR3 plus reference TRBV7-9 and TRBJ1-6, the full variable domain is DTGVSQNPRHKITKRGQNVTFRCDPISEHNRLYWYRQTLGQGPEFLTYFQNEAQLEKSRLLSDRFSAERPKGSFSTLEIQRTEQGDSAMYLCASSLTGDSNSPLHFGNGTRLTVT.

V gene TRBV7-9 combines with J gene TRBJ2-1; possibly TRBD1 or TRBD2 for D (5 bases each). Trimming took 5 bases from V and 4 from J, leaving 18 bases between them. Germline V gives CDR1 SEHNR, CDR2 FQNEAQ (reference sequence). CDR3 length: 16 residues. CDR3 protein: CASSPARGRHYNEQFF. DNA of the CDR3: TGTGCCAGCAGCCCTGCTCGGGGCCGCCATTACAATGAGCAGTTCTTC.

This clonotype was picked up many times. V and J are TRBV27 and TRBJ2-7; TRBD1 or TRBD2 may be the D gene (5 bases each). The V end was cut by 8 bases, the J end by 3 bases, with 11 bases between. Germline V gives CDR1 MNHEY, CDR2 SMNVEV (reference sequence). This CDR3 spans 12 amino acids. The CDR3 sequence: CASGGPNYEQYF. CDR3 DNA sequence: TGTGCCAGCGGGGGACCAAACTACGAGCAGTACTTC.

In its sample, this clonotype was seen many times. The chain combines TRBV2 with TRBJ2-2, with TRBD1 matching over 10 bases. CDR1 is SNHLY, CDR2 FYNNEI, per germline. The V gene end was trimmed by 7 bases and the J gene end by 6 bases; junction bases not matched to a gene: 5. This CDR3 region has 14 residues. DNA for the CDR3: TGTGCCAGCATTGGACAGGGGGGTGCCGGGGAGCTGTTTTTT. Amino acid sequence: CASIGQGGAGELFF.

This clonotype was observed a handful of times. This chain links TRBV6-5 with TRBJ2-4; D remains unclear. The CDR3 has 17 amino acids. Trimming removed 0 bases at V and 0 bases at J, with 12 bases between. In germline, CDR1 is MNHEY, CDR2 SVGAGI. CDR3 protein: CASSYSSPWSAKNIQYF. DNA for the CDR3: TGTGCCAGCAGTTACTCGAGTCCTTGGTCAGCCAAAAACATTCAGTACTTC.

Ten or more counts support this clonotype. The genes are TRBV7-3 and TRBJ2-4; D is perhaps TRBD1 (6 bases). The length of the CDR3 is 13 residues. CDR1 and CDR2 (germline): SGHTA, FQGTGA. The V gene lost 4 bases and the J gene lost 9 bases, with 13 bases spanning the gap. CDR3 in amino acids: CASSYNREGIQYF. CDR3 DNA: TGTGCCAGCAGCTACAACAGGGAAGGCATTCAGTACTTC.

This clonotype occurred many times. J is TRBJ1-1 and V is TRBV2; D unresolved. Germline CDR1 is SNHLY and CDR2 is FYNNEI. The CDR3 length is 11 residues. V lost 1 base and J lost 6, with 3 bases in between. The CDR3 reads CASSEVSEAFF. The CDR3 nucleotides read TGTGCCAGCAGTGAAGTCTCTGAAGCTTTCTTT.

This clonotype appeared many times. J is TRBJ1-1 and V is TRBV20-1; D ambiguous. Trimming took 0 bases from V and 3 from J, leaving 11 bases between them. Germline CDR1 reads DFQATT; CDR2 reads SNEGSKA (reference sequence). The CDR3 runs 14 residues. The chain's CDR3 is CSAREGPADTEAFF. Written as DNA, the CDR3 is TGCAGTGCTAGAGAGGGCCCGGCGGACACTGAAGCTTTCTTT.

V and J are TRBV20-1 and TRBJ2-3; 16 positions agree with TRBD2. V shed 3 bases, J shed 4 bases, and the junction held 10 bases outside the gene matches. The germline V gene encodes CDR1 DFQATT and CDR2 SNEGSKA (reference sequence). The CDR3 length is 18 residues. The CDR3: CSARPPGLAGGPADTQYF. The DNA for the CDR3 is TGCAGTGCTAGGCCTCCGGGACTAGCGGGGGGGCCTGCAGATACGCAGTATTTT.

The table lists this clonotype with a few counts. The rearrangement uses TRBV2 and TRBJ1-2; TRBD1 agrees at 11 bases. CDR3 size: 15 residues. J gave up 0 bases and V 7 bases, and 4 bases lay outside the gene matches. Germline lookup yields CDR1 SNHLY and CDR2 FYNNEI. The CDR3 here is CASNRDRGSNYGYTF. The CDR3 region has the DNA TGTGCCAGCAACCGGGACAGGGGGTCTAACTATGGCTACACCTTC.

Many counts were recorded for this clonotype. The chain joins TRBV18 to TRBJ2-1; TRBD2 aligns across 7 bases. The CDR3 consists of 14 residues. The ends lost 2 bases at V and 9 bases at J; junction bases unmatched: 7. Germline V gene data show CDR1 as KGHSH and CDR2 as LQKENI. The CDR3 reads CASSPGGGQGEQFF. In nucleotides, the CDR3 is TGTGCCAGCTCACCAGGCGGGGGTCAGGGTGAGCAGTTCTTC.

This clonotype was detected many times. This rearrangement joins TRBV12-3 or TRBV12-4 to TRBJ2-7; TRBD1 matches at 10 bases. This CDR3 spans 13 amino acids. Trimming removed 3 bases from V and 7 bases from J; junction bases left unmatched: 3. The CDR3 sequence is CASSLGQGREQYF. The CDR3 DNA reads TGTGCCAGCAGTTTGGGACAGGGGAGAGAGCAGTACTTC.

This clonotype was seen ten or more times. This chain links TRBV6-1 with TRBJ2-3; D remains unclear. The length of the CDR3 is 14 residues. CDR1 is MNHNS and CDR2 is SASEGT in the germline V gene. V lost 6 bases and J 0 bases, leaving 10 bases between the germline ends. CDR3 amino acids: CASSRASSTDTQYF. DNA for the CDR3: TGTGCCAGCAGCCGTGCCAGTAGCACAGATACGCAGTATTTT.

This clonotype was counted at least ten times. The rearrangement joins TRBV12-3 or TRBV12-4 to TRBJ2-3; the match to TRBD2 covers 8 bases. The CDR3 contains 15 residues. Trimming took 3 bases from V and 4 from J; bases not matched to a gene: 6. In DNA form, the CDR3 reads TGTGCCAGCAGTTTGCGGGGGGCGGGTTCAGATACGCAGTATTTT. Its protein is CASSLRGAGSDTQYF.

This clonotype was seen repeatedly, ten times or more. The chain recombines TRBV28 with TRBJ2-5; 13 bases are shared with TRBD2. CDR3 length: 18 amino acids. The junction had 14 bases not matched to a gene; V was cut back by 5 bases and J by 5 bases. Germline values: CDR1 MDHEN, CDR2 SYDVKM. The CDR3 DNA reads TGTGCCAGCAGTCCAATAGCGAGAGGACTAGCGGGGGTTGAGACCCAGTACTTC. It codes for CASSPIARGLAGVETQYF.

On this clonotype: A clone one base away is much larger, so this may be a read error. The conserved closing phenylalanine or tryptophan is absent in this CDR3, likely reflecting a read error. This chain links TRBV12-3 or TRBV12-4 with TRBJ1-5; D unresolved. The CDR3 covers 14 residues. Trimming removed 5 bases at V and 3 bases at J, with 11 bases between. The CDR3 sequence: CASSPTFTNQPQHL. The CDR3 bases are TGTGCCAGCAGTCCCACATTTACCAATCAGCCCCAGCATTTA.

CDR3 bases: TGCGCCAGCAGTGAGTCGATCGCAGCCATTCAGTACTTC. Its protein product is CASSESIAAIQYF. The chain recombines TRBV10-1 with TRBJ2-4, with no clear D. Trimming removed 0 bases from V and 9 bases from J, with 9 bases in between. CDR3 length: 13 residues. Per germline, CDR1 WNHNN and CDR2 SYGVQD (reference sequence).

In this sample, this clonotype turned up many times. The V gene is TRBV27, the J gene TRBJ2-3; 12 nucleotides align to TRBD2. The CDR3 is 15 amino acids. V lost 4 bases to trimming and J lost 1 base; unmatched junction nucleotides: 0. CDR1 is MNHEY and CDR2 is SMNVEV in the germline V gene (reference sequence). CDR3 amino acids: CASSWTSGGTDTQYF. CDR3 DNA sequence: TGTGCCAGCAGTTGGACTAGCGGGGGCACAGATACGCAGTATTTT.

This clonotype was counted many times. This chain links TRBV2 with TRBJ1-6; 9 positions agree with TRBD1. The V gene end was trimmed by 8 bases and the J gene end by 8 bases; junction bases not matched to a gene: 4. The V gene's germline CDR1 is SNHLY and CDR2 FYNNEI. The CDR3 totals 13 residues. The CDR3 DNA follows: TGTGCCAGCGGGACAGGGTCGGATTCACCCCTCCACTTT. Protein sequence: CASGTGSDSPLHF.

This clonotype has ten or more counts. The rearrangement uses TRBV7-3 and TRBJ2-1; no reliable D call. CDR1 is SGHTA and CDR2 is FQGTGA in the germline V gene. V was cut by 0 bases and J by 5 bases, with 5 bases left in between. This CDR3 is built from 13 residues. CDR3 nucleotides: TGTGCCAGCAGCTTAACCACCAACAATGAGCAGTTCTTC. Translated, it gives CASSLTTNNEQFF.

This clonotype was observed at least ten times. The chain couples TRBV2 to TRBJ2-7; 11 positions agree with TRBD2. CDR1 and CDR2 (germline): SNHLY, FYNNEI. This CDR3 contains 12 residues. V shed 4 bases, J shed 11 bases, and the junction held 4 bases outside the gene matches. In DNA, the CDR3 is TGTGCCAGCAGTGTACTAGCGGGAGACGAGTACTTC. Its translation is CASSVLAGDEYF.

The gene calls are TRBV28 and TRBJ2-1; D ambiguous. The germline gives CDR1 MDHEN, CDR2 SYDVKM. Trimming took 10 bases from V and 10 from J, leaving 17 bases between them. The CDR3 extends over 12 amino acids. This CDR3 reads CATRTGSYEQFF. In DNA form, the CDR3 reads TGTGCCACGCGGACGGGTTCCTACGAGCAGTTCTTC.

In this sample, this clonotype turned up many times. The J gene is TRBJ2-1, the V gene TRBV28, with D uncertain. V lost 6 bases to trimming and J lost 0 bases, with 12 bases between them. CDR3 length: 15 amino acids. Germline V gene lookup returns CDR1 MDHEN and CDR2 SYDVKM. For the CDR3, the DNA is TGTGCCAGCAGGATGGACGGTAGCTCCTACAATGAGCAGTTCTTC. Residues: CASRMDGSSYNEQFF. Complete variable domain (other parts from reference TRBV28 and TRBJ2-1): DVKVTQSSRYLVKRTGEKVFLECVQDMDHENMFWYRQDPGLGLRLIYFSYDVKMKEKGDIPEGYSVSREKKERFSLILESASTNQTSMYLCASRMDGSSYNEQFFGPGTRLTVL.

This clonotype has ten or more counts. The chain carries TRBV7-9 and TRBJ2-7; 7 bases are a match to TRBD1. This CDR3 has 15 residues. Germline trimming cut 5 bases from V and 0 bases from J; bases unmatched to any gene: 7. The germline CDR1 and CDR2 sequences are SEHNR and FQNEAQ (reference sequence). The CDR3 nucleotides are TGTGCCAGCAGCGGGCGCCGGGACAGCTCCTACGAGCAGTACTTC. Amino acid sequence: CASSGRRDSSYEQYF.

Many counts were recorded for this clonotype. CDR3 coding DNA: TGTGCCAGCAGCTTAGTACGGTCTAGCGGGGGCTACGAGCAGTACTTC. This codes for CASSLVRSSGGYEQYF. This chain uses TRBV11-2 with TRBJ2-7; 10 nucleotides align to TRBD2. Germline CDR1 SGHAT, CDR2 FQNNGV. V gave up 1 base and J gave up 3 bases; unmatched junction bases: 6. CDR3 length: 16 residues.

This clonotype was counted many times. The CDR3 reads CASSLPLRGGTDTQYF. The CDR3 nucleotides are TGTGCCAGCAGCTTGCCCCTAAGGGGAGGCACAGATACGCAGTATTTT. The chain couples TRBV5-6 to TRBJ2-3, with D perhaps being TRBD1 or TRBD2 (5 bases each). Per germline, CDR1 SGHDT and CDR2 YYEEEE. Between the trimmed V and J ends, which lost 1 base and 1 base, there was a span of 13 bases. This CDR3 comprises 16 residues.

This clonotype has just a few counts. The chain joins TRBV27 to TRBJ2-7; 10 bases match TRBD1. With V trimmed by 3 bases and J by 3 bases, 8 bases remained unmatched. The CDR3 loop spans 16 amino acids. Germline V gene sequence: CDR1 MNHEY, CDR2 SMNVEV (reference sequence). The CDR3 nucleotides are TGTGCCAGCAGTTTCCTCGGGACAGGGGTTGGCTACGAGCAGTACTTC. Amino acids: CASSFLGTGVGYEQYF.